A selection of T cell receptor beta chains follows, all from one sample in a study of blood T cell repertoires in COVID-19. Measured with immunoSEQ multiplex PCR; TCRdb has only the in-frame clones, and not every one. Of 150,000 to 200,000 clones listed, roughly 82% are singletons. The sample comprised peripheral blood. The receptors here all came from a woman aged 35 to 49 with COVID-19, enrolled during active disease. CDR3s leave out the opening cysteine and the closing phenylalanine or tryptophan. Fields, in order: J gene, clone size, V gene, CDR3 protein. Size is omitted from some rows. Given values are once, few, many or a class for expanded clones.

>TRBJ1-5|.|TRBV3-1/TRBV3-2
ASSQGAGGENQPQH
>TRBJ2-7|.|TRBV4-1
ASSQVAEAYEQY
>TRBJ2-7|.|TRBV3-1/TRBV3-2
ASSGVAGGYEQY
>TRBJ2-1|.|TRBV13
ASSLLGLAGANEQF
>TRBJ2-2|few|TRBV5-4
ASSLDGTGGPRTGELF
>TRBJ2-3|.|TRBV3-1/TRBV3-2
ASSQMAGGADTQY
>TRBJ2-3|.|TRBV30
AWITGLTDTQY
>TRBJ1-2|few|TRBV9
ASSPETGPEGYT
>TRBJ2-7|.|TRBV3-1/TRBV3-2
ASSQDLGSDPYEQY
>TRBJ1-5|once|TRBV18
ASSPSGGGKQPQH
>TRBJ2-3|.|TRBV7-9
ASSFDRVDTQY
>TRBJ2-1|.|TRBV27
ASRLGPSYNEQF
>TRBJ2-6|.|TRBV28
ASSVQGSGANVLT
>TRBJ2-5|.|TRBV9
ASSVFDSNRETQY
>TRBJ2-1|.|TRBV19
ASKLAESSYNEQF
>TRBJ2-3|.|TRBV15
ATSTGETRSSDTQY
>TRBJ1-1|.|TRBV5-1
ASSFVTGADTEAF